This T cell receptor (beta chain) came from a study of tissue T cells after allogeneic stem cell transplantation. Findings and limits, study-wide: The patient cohort was small and clinically heterogeneous, with limited sampling depth. The study did not identify alloreactive or antigen-specific tissue TCRs, and some clones might be persisting host cells. Across patients, clones rarely overlapped, yet motif clusters were shared tissue-specifically.

Sequencing was performed with immunoSEQ multiplex PCR; in TCRdb, only in-frame clones are kept and a portion is missing. The data hold approximately 4,200 clones, with over 40% observed a single time. Time point denoted: mouse harvest day 14 after allogeneic transplant. Mouse grafts combined 10^7 T-cell-depleted bone marrow cells with 10^6 splenic CD5+ T cells. This mouse GVHD model was MHC-mismatched B6 to BALB/c, profiled day 7 or 14. V was cut by 0 bases and J by 0 bases, with 7 bases left in between. The V gene's germline CDR1 is LGHNA and CDR2 YNLKQL (reference sequence). The CDR3 is made up of 15 amino acids. With regard to this clone: Its antigen is undetermined. Here the gene names and germline are mouse. The read terminates 1 residue ahead of where the CDR3 ends, so the germline J gene completes it.

This chain connects TRBV5 to TRBJ2-5; D is unclear. The sample consisted of gut tissue. This receptor was taken from a female BALB/c mouse given C57BL/6 T cells with graft-versus-host disease after an allogeneic hematopoietic cell transplant. The sequenced CDR3 bases are TGTGCCAGCAGCCAAGATACAGCTAACCAAGACACCCAGTAC. Translation: CASSQDTANQDTQY. The CDR3, in full, reads CASSQDTANQDTQYF.